The clone carrying this T cell receptor (beta chain) has only a few counts. Germline lookup yields CDR1 SGHVS and CDR2 FQNEAQ. This CDR3 is built from 12 residues. V trimming: 5 bases; J trimming: 6 bases; junction bases outside the gene matches: 3. Produced via immunoSEQ multiplex PCR; TCRdb's table is partial and in-frame only. This sample has roughly 97,000 clones, with around nine tenths found just once. This sample is drawn from a study of blood T cell repertoires in COVID-19. Sequenced sample: peripheral blood. The rearrangement joins TRBV7-8 to TRBJ1-2; 7 nucleotides agree with TRBD1. The receptor was isolated from a human donor in a cohort sampled during active COVID-19. DNA of the CDR3: TGTGCCAGCAGCGTCACAGGGGATGGCTACACCTTC. It translates to CASSVTGDGYTF. The whole variable domain, remainder taken from reference TRBV7-8 and TRBJ1-2, is GAGVSQSPRYKVAKRGQDVALRCDPISGHVSLFWYQQALGQGPEFLTYFQNEAQLDKSGLPSDRFFAERPEGSVSTLKIQRTQQEDSAVYLCASSVTGDGYTFGSGTRLTVV.